This TCR beta chain emerged from a study of blood T cell repertoires in COVID-19. Using immunoSEQ multiplex PCR, the repertoire was profiled, and TCRdb retains in-frame clones only, with some absent. The repertoire has around 300,000 clones, about nine tenths of them found once; the top ten carry 0.94%. Remarks on this clone: Within the sample, other DNA sequences also encode this same CDR3.

The receptor was derived from a woman in her 40s who had recovered from COVID-19. The specimen sequenced was peripheral blood.

The CDR3 loop is CASSIRGLEETQYF. CDR3 bases: TGTGCCAGTAGTATCCGGGGACTAGAAGAGACCCAGTACTTC. V usage is TRBV19 and J usage is TRBJ2-5; TRBD2 aligns across 8 bases. The CDR3 totals 14 residues. J was trimmed by 3 bases and V by 3 bases; bases with no gene match: 3. CDR1 is LNHDA, CDR2 SQIVND, per germline (reference sequence). Variable domain in full (rest from reference TRBV19 and TRBJ2-5): DGGITQSPKYLFRKEGQNVTLSCEQNLNHDAMYWYRQDPGQGLRLIYYSQIVNDFQKGDIAEGYSVSREKKESFPLTVTSAQKNPTAFYLCASSIRGLEETQYFGPGTRLLVL.